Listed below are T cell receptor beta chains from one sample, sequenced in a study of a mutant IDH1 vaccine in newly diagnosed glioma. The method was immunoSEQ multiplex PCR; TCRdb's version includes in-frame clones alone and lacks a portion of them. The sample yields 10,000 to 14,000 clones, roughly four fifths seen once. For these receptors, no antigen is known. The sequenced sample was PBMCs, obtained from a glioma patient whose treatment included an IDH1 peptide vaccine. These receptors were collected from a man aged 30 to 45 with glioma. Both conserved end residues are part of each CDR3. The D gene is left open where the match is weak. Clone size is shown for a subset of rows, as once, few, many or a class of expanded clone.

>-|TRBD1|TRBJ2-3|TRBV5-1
TGCGCCAGCAGCTCGAGGACAGGGGGGAACACAGATACGCAGTATTTT
CASSSRTGGNTDTQYF
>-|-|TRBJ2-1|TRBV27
TGTGCCAGCAGTTTTCTACTCGGGAACCGCTACAATGAGCAGTTCTTC
CASSFLLGNRYNEQFF
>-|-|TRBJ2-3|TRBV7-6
TGTGCCAGCAGCTTACAGGAGACTATCACAGATACGCAGTATTTT
CASSLQETITDTQYF
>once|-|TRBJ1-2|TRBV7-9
TGTGCCAGCAGCTTAACGGGTTTTCGAGGCTACACCTTC
CASSLTGFRGYTF
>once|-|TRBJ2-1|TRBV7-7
TGTGCCAGCAGCTCAAATGGTGTAGGGCCCGCCAATGAGCAGTTCTTC
CASSSNGVGPANEQFF
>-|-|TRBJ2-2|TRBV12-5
TGTGCTAGTGGTTTGGTACGACTGGGCCCACCGAACACCGGGGAGCTGTTTTTT
CASGLVRLGPPNTGELFF
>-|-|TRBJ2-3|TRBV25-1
TGTGCCAGCAGATCTAATTTACATACAGAAACGCAGTATTTT
CASRSNLHTETQYF
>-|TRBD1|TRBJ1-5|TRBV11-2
TGTGCCAGCAGCTTAGAACAGGGGGCGAACCAGCCCCAGCATTTT
CASSLEQGANQPQHF
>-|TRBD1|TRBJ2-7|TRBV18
TGTGCCAGCTCACCAGGGACAGTAACCGAGCAGTACTTC
CASSPGTVTEQYF
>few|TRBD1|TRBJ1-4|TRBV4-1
TGCGCCAGCAGCCAAGATCCAGGGACAGGCAATGAAAAACTGTTTTTT
CASSQDPGTGNEKLFF
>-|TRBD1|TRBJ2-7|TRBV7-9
TGTGCCAGCAGCCTGGGACAGGGTGGGAACGAGCAGTACTTC
CASSLGQGGNEQYF
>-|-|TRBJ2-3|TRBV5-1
TGCGCCAGCAGCCCCGGGAGTAGCTTGGGGTTCACAGATACGCAGTATTTT
CASSPGSSLGFTDTQYF
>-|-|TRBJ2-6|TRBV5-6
TGTGCCAGCAGCTTAGGAGCTGGGGCCAACGTCCTGACTTTC
CASSLGAGANVLTF
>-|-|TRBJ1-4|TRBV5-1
TGCGCCAGCAGCTCCAGGGCCACAACTAATGAAAAACTGTTTTTT
CASSSRATTNEKLFF
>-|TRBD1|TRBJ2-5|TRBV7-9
TGTGCCAGCAGCTCCTTCGACAGGGTAGAGACCCAGTACTTC
CASSSFDRVETQYF
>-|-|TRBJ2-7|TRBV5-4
TGTGCCAGCAGCTTGTCTACAGGAGCCCTATACGAGCAGTACTTC
CASSLSTGALYEQYF
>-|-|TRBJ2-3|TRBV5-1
TGCGCCAGCAGCTCCGGGGATACGCAGTATTTT
CASSSGDTQYF
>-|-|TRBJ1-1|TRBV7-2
TGTGCCAGCAGCTCCCGAAGGGGCCCGGGCACTGAAGCTTTCTTT
CASSSRRGPGTEAFF
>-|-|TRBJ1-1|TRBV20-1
TGCAGTGCCCGTTGGGGGAAGGGAGCTTTCTTT
CSARWGKGAFF
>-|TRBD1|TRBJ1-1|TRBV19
TGTGCCAGGAGGGGGCAGCTGGGGGCTTTCTTT
CARRGQLGAFF
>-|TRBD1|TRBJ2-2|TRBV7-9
TGTGCCAGCAGTCGTGGACAGGGTAATGCCGGGGAGCTGTTTTTT
CASSRGQGNAGELFF
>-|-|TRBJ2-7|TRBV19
TGTGCCAGTAGTATCGGGACCGTCGAGCAGTACTTC
CASSIGTVEQYF
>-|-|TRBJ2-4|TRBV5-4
TGTGCCAGCAGCCGGCAGGGGTTGGCCAAAAACATTCAGTACTTC
CASSRQGLAKNIQYF
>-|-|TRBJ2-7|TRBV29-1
TGCAGCGTTGGAATGTCATACAACTACGAGCAGTACTTC
CSVGMSYNYEQYF
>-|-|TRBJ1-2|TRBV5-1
TGCGCCAGCAGCTTGGATCCCTATGGCTACACCTTC
CASSLDPYGYTF
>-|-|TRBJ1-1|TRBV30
TGTGCCTGGAGGTCCGAGACAGACACTGAAGCTTTCTTT
CAWRSETDTEAFF
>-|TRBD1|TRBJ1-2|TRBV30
TGTGCCTGGAGTGACTTCGACAGGGGGATTGATGGCTACACCTTC
CAWSDFDRGIDGYTF